This is a list of T cell receptor beta chains from one sample in a study of cytomegalovirus exposure and HLA in healthy donors. Clones were sequenced by immunoSEQ multiplex PCR, and TCRdb holds only the in-frame ones, with some missing. The data contain roughly 170,000 clones, approximately 80% of them singletons. Sequencing input: PBMCs. Every receptor here comes from a woman aged 30 to 39 in good health and CMV-seronegative. CDR3s include the opening cysteine and the closing phenylalanine or tryptophan. A D gene is named only where the DNA matches it firmly. The size entry is marked missing in some rows and otherwise reads once, few, many or a size class.

DNA,CDR3,D,J,V,size
TGCGCCAGCAGCTTAACAGGTCCCCAAGAGACCCAGTACTTC,CASSLTGPQETQYF,NA,TRBJ2-5,TRBV5-1,once
TGTGCCAGCAGCGCACCGGTCCAGCGGGCCTCCTACAATGAGCAGTTCTTC,CASSAPVQRASYNEQFF,NA,TRBJ2-1,TRBV7-9,NA
TGTGCCAGCAGCCAAGGACAGGGCAGATTCTTC,CASSQGQGRFF,TRBD1,TRBJ2-1,TRBV7-2,NA
TGTTCCAGCAGCTTAGGGCGATCGGGACTAGCCAGCTCCTACGAGCAGTACTTC,CSSSLGRSGLASSYEQYF,TRBD2,TRBJ2-7,TRBV7-9,NA
TGTGCCAGCAGCTTGAGCGGACAGGGTAGCTCCTACGAGCAGTACTTC,CASSLSGQGSSYEQYF,TRBD1,TRBJ2-7,TRBV7-2,NA
TGTGCCAGCAGTGAAGGACTCCGGGTGCGTCAGCCCCAGCATTTT,CASSEGLRVRQPQHF,NA,TRBJ1-5,TRBV6-1,NA
TGTGCCAGCAGTGACCCTAGCGGGAGGCGGGTGTACGAGCAGTACTTC,CASSDPSGRRVYEQYF,TRBD2,TRBJ2-7,TRBV2,NA
TGTGCCAGCAGAGATACCCGCGGGGGACAGGGCGGCACTGAAGCTTTCTTT,CASRDTRGGQGGTEAFF,TRBD1,TRBJ1-1,TRBV6-4,NA
TGTGCCACCAGCAGAGATTATTCCGGGACAGGGGGCTCCTATGGCTACACCTTC,CATSRDYSGTGGSYGYTF,TRBD1,TRBJ1-2,TRBV15,NA
TGTGCCAGCAGCTTAACAGGGGACACTGAAGCTTTCTTT,CASSLTGDTEAFF,TRBD1,TRBJ1-1,TRBV7-2,NA
TGTGCCAGCAGTTTATATGTTAGCTCTGGAAACACCATATATTTT,CASSLYVSSGNTIYF,NA,TRBJ1-3,TRBV28,few
TGTGCCAGCAGCTCCTTTACAGGGGACGGCTACACCTTC,CASSSFTGDGYTF,TRBD1,TRBJ1-2,TRBV7-6,NA
TGTGCCAGCAGCCAAGTAATAGCGGGCAATGAGCAGTTCTTC,CASSQVIAGNEQFF,TRBD2,TRBJ2-1,TRBV4-2,NA
TGTGCCAGGTCGGACTGGCAAGAAAAACTGTTTTTT,CARSDWQEKLFF,NA,TRBJ1-4,TRBV2,NA
TGTGCCAGCAGCTTCGTAGGGGCCAGATATCAGCCCCAGCATTTT,CASSFVGARYQPQHF,NA,TRBJ1-5,TRBV7-2,NA
TGTGCCACCAGCGGGACAGGAAAAGAGACCCAGTACTTC,CATSGTGKETQYF,TRBD1,TRBJ2-5,TRBV15,once
TGTGCCAGCAGCCCAGACAGGGATTATGGCTACACCTTC,CASSPDRDYGYTF,TRBD1,TRBJ1-2,TRBV27,NA
TGTGCCAGCAGCTTAGGGGGCGTGTCATTGAATGAGCAGTTCTTC,CASSLGGVSLNEQFF,NA,TRBJ2-1,TRBV7-3,NA
TGTGCCAGCAGTGAATCGACAGGGAAATCATCGCCCCAGCATTTT,CASSESTGKSSPQHF,TRBD1,TRBJ1-5,TRBV27,few
TGCGCCAGCAGCCATGCCGGGACAGGCTACAATGAGCAGTTCTTC,CASSHAGTGYNEQFF,TRBD1,TRBJ2-1,TRBV4-3,NA
TGCAGCGTCAGGGGCAGGAGCACTGAAGCTTTCTTT,CSVRGRSTEAFF,NA,TRBJ1-1,TRBV29-1,NA
TGTGCCAGCACACGCGAGGAGCCTCAAACCTACGAGCAGTACTTC,CASTREEPQTYEQYF,NA,TRBJ2-7,TRBV6-5,NA
TGCGCCAGCAGCCAGAACCTGGACAGGTACTATGGCTACCCCTTC,CASSQNLDRYYGYPF,TRBD1,TRBJ1-2,TRBV4-3,once
TGTGCCAGCAGCCTAGGACAGGGGACCTACGAGCAGTACTTC,CASSLGQGTYEQYF,TRBD1,TRBJ2-7,TRBV11-2,NA
TGTGCCATCAGTGAGTACTTCTCCACTAACTATGGCTACACCTTC,CAISEYFSTNYGYTF,NA,TRBJ1-2,TRBV10-3,NA
TGTGCCAGCAGTATGACAGGCTCACCCCTCCACTTT,CASSMTGSPLHF,NA,TRBJ1-6,TRBV27,NA
TGTGCCAGCAGCTCCCGCGTAGTTTCAGCGGGAGACTACCAAGAGACCCAGTACTTC,CASSSRVVSAGDYQETQYF,TRBD2,TRBJ2-5,TRBV5-4,NA
TGTGCCAGCAGTTACTCAGGGAGTCAAAACACCATATATTTT,CASSYSGSQNTIYF,NA,TRBJ1-3,TRBV6-5,NA
TGTGCCAGCAGACAGCGGTTCCAAGAGACCCAGTACTTC,CASRQRFQETQYF,NA,TRBJ2-5,TRBV27,NA
TGTGCCAGCTCACCACCACCCCCCCCTATGACAGAGCCACCCCTCCACTTT,CASSPPPPPMTEPPLHF,NA,TRBJ1-6,TRBV18,NA
TGTGCCAGCAAGACGGACGGGACCTACGAGCAGTACTTC,CASKTDGTYEQYF,NA,TRBJ2-7,TRBV2,NA
TGTGCCAGTACGGCCGGGGGACCCGGGGAGCTGTTTTTT,CASTAGGPGELFF,NA,TRBJ2-2,TRBV19,once
TGCGCCAGCAGCTTGGGGTTCCTAGCGGGAGGGCCTGGAGAGACCCAGTACTTC,CASSLGFLAGGPGETQYF,TRBD2,TRBJ2-5,TRBV5-1,NA
TGCGCCAGCAGCTTAACAGGGGGAGGTCAGCCCCAGCATTTT,CASSLTGGGQPQHF,TRBD1,TRBJ1-5,TRBV5-1,NA
TGTGCCAGCAGCCCAAGGTGGGGAGGCGAGCAGTACTTC,CASSPRWGGEQYF,NA,TRBJ2-7,TRBV5-6,NA
TGCAGCGTTGTACTGACAGGCAATGAGCAGTTCTTC,CSVVLTGNEQFF,NA,TRBJ2-1,TRBV29-1,NA
TGTGCCAGCAGTTTACGGACTAAGAACACAGATACGCAGTATTTT,CASSLRTKNTDTQYF,NA,TRBJ2-3,TRBV27,NA
TGTGCCAGCACCCTAGGCTTCCCCGGTTTCCACGAGCAGTACTTC,CASTLGFPGFHEQYF,NA,TRBJ2-7,TRBV27,NA
TGTGCCAGCAGTGAAGCGCGGGGACTGACAACCTACGAGCAGTACTTC,CASSEARGLTTYEQYF,NA,TRBJ2-7,TRBV6-1,NA
TGCGCCAGCAGCTTAGTCCCGGAAGGAGCTGGAAACACCATATATTTT,CASSLVPEGAGNTIYF,NA,TRBJ1-3,TRBV5-1,NA
TGTGCCAGCAGCCCAGGGTGGGGGGGCGGGGAGACCCAGTACTTC,CASSPGWGGGETQYF,NA,TRBJ2-5,TRBV4-2,NA
TGTGCCAGTAGTATTCGGGGTGAGCAGTTCTTC,CASSIRGEQFF,NA,TRBJ2-1,TRBV19,NA
TGTGCCAGCAGCGTAGGCCCCCGGGCAGGGGGCTCGGGGACTGAAGCTTTCTTT,CASSVGPRAGGSGTEAFF,TRBD1,TRBJ1-1,TRBV9,NA
TGTGCCAGCACCCTAGCGGGAGGCCAATACAATGAGCAGTTCTTC,CASTLAGGQYNEQFF,TRBD2,TRBJ2-1,TRBV5-4,few
TGTGCCAGCTTAGGACAGGCCGCCCAGAATTCACCCCTCCACTTT,CASLGQAAQNSPLHF,TRBD1,TRBJ1-6,TRBV11-2,NA